This paragraph reports one TCR beta chain. Sequenced by immunoSEQ multiplex PCR; TCRdb stores in-frame clones only, minus some. The data contain 90,000 to 150,000 clones, 80% to 95% of them singletons. The length of the CDR3 is 12 residues. CDR1 SGDLS and CDR2 YYNGEE come from the germline V gene. V lost 4 bases and J 4 bases, leaving 6 bases between the germline ends. The data are from a study of T cell changes during pregnancy in multiple sclerosis. The TCR comes from a female donor with multiple sclerosis, enrolled in a pregnancy study. The chain has TRBV9 and TRBJ1-3; no definite D call. This material consisted of peripheral blood, taken before pregnancy. In DNA, the CDR3 is TGTGCCAGCAGCCTAGCGGGAAACACCATATATTTT. Translation: CASSLAGNTIYF.